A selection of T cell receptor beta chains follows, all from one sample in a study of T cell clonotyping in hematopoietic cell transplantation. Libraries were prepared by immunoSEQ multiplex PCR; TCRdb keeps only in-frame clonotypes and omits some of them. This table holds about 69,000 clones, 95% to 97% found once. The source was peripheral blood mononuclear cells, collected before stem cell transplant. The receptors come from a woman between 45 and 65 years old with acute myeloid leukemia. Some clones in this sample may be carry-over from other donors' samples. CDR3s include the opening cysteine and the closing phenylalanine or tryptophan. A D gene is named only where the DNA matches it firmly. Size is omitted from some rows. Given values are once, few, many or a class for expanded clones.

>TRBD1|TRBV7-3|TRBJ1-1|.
CASSEKGQTEAFF
TGTGCCAGCAGCGAAAAGGGACAGACTGAAGCTTTCTTT
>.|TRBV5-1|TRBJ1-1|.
CASSLASQGISSLAFF
TGCGCCAGCAGCTTGGCATCTCAGGGAATTTCATCGTTAGCTTTCTTT
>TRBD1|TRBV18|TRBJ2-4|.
CASSPPTGGRENIQYF
TGTGCCAGCTCACCACCGACAGGGGGCCGCGAAAACATTCAGTACTTC
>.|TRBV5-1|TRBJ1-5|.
CASSFGPPSGNQPQHF
TGCGCCAGCAGCTTCGGGCCTCCCTCGGGCAATCAGCCCCAGCATTTT
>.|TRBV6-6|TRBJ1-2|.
CASRLISHYGYTF
TGTGCCAGCAGGCTCATTAGCCACTATGGCTACACCTTC
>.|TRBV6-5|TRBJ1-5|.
CASRDRVSGQPQHF
TGTGCCAGCAGAGACAGAGTTTCTGGGCAGCCCCAGCATTTT
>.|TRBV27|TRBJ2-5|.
CASSLSIFGETQYF
TGTGCCAGCAGTTTATCGATTTTTGGGGAGACCCAGTACTTC
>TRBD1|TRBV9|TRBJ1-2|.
CASSVDGTGRDGYTF
TGTGCCAGCAGCGTAGATGGGACAGGCAGGGATGGCTACACCTTC
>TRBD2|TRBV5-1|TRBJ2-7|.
CASSLGTSGVSEQYF
TGCGCCAGCAGCCTAGGGACTAGCGGGGTCAGCGAGCAGTACTTC
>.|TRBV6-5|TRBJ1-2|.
CASSYSQGPSGYTF
TGTGCCAGCAGTTACTCTCAGGGGCCCTCCGGCTACACCTTC
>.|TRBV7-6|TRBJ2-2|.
CASSAAGELFF
TGTGCCAGCAGCGCGGCCGGGGAGCTGTTTTTT
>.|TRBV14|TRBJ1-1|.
CASSQANTGLNTEAFF
TGTGCCAGCAGCCAGGCTAATACAGGGTTGAACACTGAAGCTTTCTTT
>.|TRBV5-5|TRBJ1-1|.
CASSSITGHTEAFF
TGTGCCAGCAGCTCTATTACAGGACACACTGAAGCTTTCTTT
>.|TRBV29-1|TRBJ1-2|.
CSVASQVGYGYTF
TGCAGCGTGGCGAGTCAGGTGGGCTATGGCTACACCTTC
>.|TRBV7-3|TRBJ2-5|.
CASSFPQGTQYF
TGTGCCAGCAGCTTCCCCCAGGGGACCCAGTACTTC
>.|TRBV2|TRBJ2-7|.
CASSVVRGEYF
TGTGCCAGCAGTGTTGTCAGGGGGGAGTACTTC
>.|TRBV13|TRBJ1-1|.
CASSEQWQDEAFF
TGTGCCAGCAGCGAACAGTGGCAGGATGAAGCTTTCTTT
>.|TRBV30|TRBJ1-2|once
CAWRYGPKYGYTF
TGTGCCTGGAGGTACGGGCCCAAATATGGCTACACCTTC
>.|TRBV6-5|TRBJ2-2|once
CASSLRRETGELFF
TGTGCCAGCAGTTTAAGAAGGGAAACCGGGGAGCTGTTTTTT
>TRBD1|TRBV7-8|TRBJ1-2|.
CASRGPGQIYGYTF
TGTGCCAGCAGGGGACCGGGACAGATCTATGGCTACACCTTC
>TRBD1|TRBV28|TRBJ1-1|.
CASGGTGGKYTEAFF
TGTGCCAGCGGGGGGACAGGGGGCAAATACACTGAAGCTTTCTTT
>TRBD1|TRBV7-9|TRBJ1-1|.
CASSLGDRVNTEAFF
TGTGCCAGCAGCTTGGGCGACAGGGTGAACACTGAAGCTTTCTTT
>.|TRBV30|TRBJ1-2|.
CAWSVNLLAYTF
TGTGCCTGGAGTGTAAACCTCTTAGCTTACACCTTC
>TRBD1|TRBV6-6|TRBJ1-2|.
CASSYDLGGQGYGYTF
TGTGCCAGCAGTTACGATTTGGGGGGACAGGGCTATGGCTACACCTTC
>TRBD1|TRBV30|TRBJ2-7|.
CAWKYGQVIYEQYF
TGTGCCTGGAAGTACGGACAGGTGATCTACGAGCAGTACTTC
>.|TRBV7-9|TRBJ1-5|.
CASRSTSGPQHF
TGTGCCAGCAGATCGACATCGGGGCCCCAGCATTTT
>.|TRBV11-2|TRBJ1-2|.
CASSLVGGPNYGYTF
TGTGCCAGCAGCTTAGTAGGCGGCCCTAACTATGGCTACACCTTC
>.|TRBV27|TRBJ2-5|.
CATQGAGGRETQYF
TGTGCCACCCAGGGGGCGGGAGGCAGGGAGACCCAGTACTTC
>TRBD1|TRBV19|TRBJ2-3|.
CASGRTGETDTQYF
TGTGCCAGTGGTCGGACAGGGGAGACAGATACGCAGTATTTT